This T cell receptor (beta chain) was identified during a study of cytomegalovirus exposure and HLA in healthy donors. The study's findings and limits: Researchers catalogued roughly 150 TCR beta chains as cytomegalovirus-associated. Later, an analysis found that common viral pathogens appeared to be linked with several of the most significant clusters.

Use of 60 Vbeta and 13 Jbeta primers characterized the PCR. Repertoires were generated with immunoSEQ multiplex PCR, while TCRdb's copy carries only in-frame clones and drops some. In the table there are roughly 150,000 clones, more than 75% of which are singletons. A note on this clone: Antigen unknown.

The germline CDR1 and CDR2 sequences are SGHVS and FNYEAQ. V was clipped by 6 bases and J by 4 bases, with 16 bases between them. This CDR3 comprises 14 residues. The chain carries TRBV7-6 and TRBJ2-7; tentatively, D is TRBD2 (6 bases). Sequenced: PBMCs. The receptor's source is a woman aged 40 to 55 in good health and CMV-seronegative. CDR3 amino acids: CASSPRESEYEQYF. CDR3 DNA sequence: TGTGCCAGCAGTCCTCGGGAGTCGGAGTACGAGCAGTACTTC.